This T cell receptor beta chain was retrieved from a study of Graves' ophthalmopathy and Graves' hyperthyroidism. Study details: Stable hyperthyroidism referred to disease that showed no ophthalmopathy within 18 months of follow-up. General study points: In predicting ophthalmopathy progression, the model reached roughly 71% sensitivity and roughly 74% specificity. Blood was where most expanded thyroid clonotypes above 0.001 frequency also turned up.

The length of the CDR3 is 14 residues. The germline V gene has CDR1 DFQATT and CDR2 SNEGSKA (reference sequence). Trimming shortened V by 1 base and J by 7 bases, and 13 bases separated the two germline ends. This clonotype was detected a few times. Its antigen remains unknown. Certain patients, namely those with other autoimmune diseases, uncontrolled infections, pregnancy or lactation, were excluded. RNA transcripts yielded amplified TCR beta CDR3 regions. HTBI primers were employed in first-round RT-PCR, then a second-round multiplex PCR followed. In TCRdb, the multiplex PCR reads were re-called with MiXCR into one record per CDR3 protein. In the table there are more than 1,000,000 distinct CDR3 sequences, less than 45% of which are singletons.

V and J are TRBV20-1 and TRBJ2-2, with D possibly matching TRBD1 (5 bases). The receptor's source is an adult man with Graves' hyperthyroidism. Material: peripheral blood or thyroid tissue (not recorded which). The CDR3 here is CSARASGLIGELFF. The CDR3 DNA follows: TGCAGTGCTAGAGCTTCAGGGTTAATCGGGGAGCTGTTTTTT.